This note documents a single TCR beta chain sequence. This record belongs to a study of blood T cell repertoires in COVID-19. Study-level background: COVID-19 samples collected from the United States, Italy and Spain covered acute and convalescent phases. The cDNA or gDNA used as material had been derived from T cells, B-cell-depleted T cells, or PBMCs.

The protocol was immunoSEQ multiplex PCR, while the TCRdb copy is restricted to in-frame clones and leaves out a portion. The data contain 150,000 to 200,000 clones, about 86% of them seen just once; the ten biggest clones take up roughly 9.1%. The CDR3 spans 12 residues. Trimming stripped 4 bases from V and 5 bases from J, with 7 bases between. Germline V gives CDR1 MGHDK, CDR2 SYGVNS. Sequencing was carried out using peripheral blood. The TCR was taken from a man aged 50 to 60 with active or convalescent COVID-19. This chain uses TRBV25-1 with TRBJ2-3; D call uncertain. CDR3 sequence: CASSGSGDTQYF. CDR3 nucleotide sequence: TGTGCCAGCAGTGGATCGGGAGATACGCAGTATTTT.